The rows below give T cell receptor beta chains drawn from one sample of a study of shared clonotypes between healthy human individuals. The table came from immunoSEQ multiplex PCR; TCRdb's copy has only in-frame clones and leaves some out. This table has approximately 1.5 million clones, roughly 98.5% appearing once. The sample taken for sequencing was naive CD4+ T cells sorted from blood. All receptors derive from a man aged 30 to 45 in good health. Each CDR3 is given with its conserved first and last residue. The D gene is left open where the match is weak. Not every row has a clone size; where given, it reads once, few, many or a size class.

>.|.|TRBV19|TRBJ1-5
TGTGCCAGTCGGATAGGAGGCAGAGATCAGCCCCAGCATTTT
CASRIGGRDQPQHF
>.|.|TRBV30|TRBJ2-1
TGTGCCTGGTCGAGGTCCGGGAAGGGTGAGCAGTTCTTC
CAWSRSGKGEQFF
>.|.|TRBV5-1|TRBJ2-1
TGCGCCAGCAGCTTGCCGCCTCTAGCGTACAATGAGCAGTTCTTC
CASSLPPLAYNEQFF
>.|.|TRBV7-2|TRBJ2-2
TGTGCCAGCAGCTTAGAAGGGGCCCTCGTCCCCGGGGAGCTGTTTTTT
CASSLEGALVPGELFF
>.|.|TRBV9|TRBJ2-1
TGTGCCAGCAGCGTAGGGAGGGGACAAGTAGTCGATGAGCAGTTCTTC
CASSVGRGQVVDEQFF
>.|.|TRBV20-1|TRBJ2-7
TGCAGTGCTTTCAGTGGGCAGTACTTC
CSAFSGQYF
>.|.|TRBV5-1|TRBJ2-5
TGCGCCAGCAGCTTGGGTGGGGCGGAGACCCAGTACTTC
CASSLGGAETQYF
>.|.|TRBV2|TRBJ2-3
TGTGCCAGCAGGGACCACACAGATACGCAGTATTTT
CASRDHTDTQYF
>.|.|TRBV11-2|TRBJ2-5
TGTGCCAGCAGCAAGAGCCATTACCAAGAGACCCAGTACTTC
CASSKSHYQETQYF
>TRBD2|.|TRBV19|TRBJ2-1
TGTGCCAGTAGTATAGGTAGCGGGAGAACCTACAATGAGCAGTTCTTC
CASSIGSGRTYNEQFF
>.|.|TRBV27|TRBJ2-7
TGTGCCAGCAGTTTAGGACTGGGCTATCTCTACGAGCAGTACTTC
CASSLGLGYLYEQYF
>TRBD2|.|TRBV14|TRBJ2-7
TGTGCCAGCAGCCAGGGACTAGCGGGAGCACAGTACTTC
CASSQGLAGAQYF
>.|.|TRBV9|TRBJ1-1
TGTGCCAGCAACCCCCGAACGGGATCGGGCACTGAAGCTTTCTTT
CASNPRTGSGTEAFF
>TRBD1|.|TRBV7-7|TRBJ2-3
TGTGCCAGCAGCCGGGCGCCCGGGACAGGGGGAGCAGATACGCAGTATTTT
CASSRAPGTGGADTQYF
>.|.|TRBV18|TRBJ2-1
TGTGCCAGCTCATCCCGTGAGGGGTCCGAACCGGATAATGAGCAGTTCTTC
CASSSREGSEPDNEQFF
>TRBD2|.|TRBV2|TRBJ2-7
TGTGCCAGCCAGACTAGCTCGTCGGCGTACGAGCAGTACTTC
CASQTSSSAYEQYF
>TRBD2|.|TRBV29-1|TRBJ2-5
TGCAGCGTTGGGGGACTAGCGGAGTTCCAAGAGACCCAGTACTTC
CSVGGLAEFQETQYF
>.|.|TRBV5-1|TRBJ2-3
TGCGCCAGCAGTGGGGGAAAGAGCACAGATACGCAGTATTTT
CASSGGKSTDTQYF
>TRBD1|.|TRBV18|TRBJ1-2
TGTGCCAGCTCACCTTCCGGACAGGGCTATGGCTACACCTTC
CASSPSGQGYGYTF
>TRBD1|once|TRBV27|TRBJ2-7
TGTGCCAGCGGCCCCGGGGACAGACCCTCCTACGAGCAGTACTTC
CASGPGDRPSYEQYF
>TRBD1|once|TRBV6-5|TRBJ2-2
TGTGCCAGCAGTTACCTAACAGGGGGCCACACCGGGGAGCTGTTTTTT
CASSYLTGGHTGELFF
>.|.|TRBV10-1|TRBJ2-5
TGCGCCAGCAGTGAAACCCGACAGCAAGAGACCCAGTACTTC
CASSETRQQETQYF
>.|.|TRBV7-9|TRBJ1-5
TGTGCCAGCAGCTCTACGACAGGTTATAGCAATCAGCCCCAGCATTTT
CASSSTTGYSNQPQHF
>.|.|TRBV7-9|TRBJ2-7
TGTGCCAGCAGCTTAGGACCGGAGGGCTCCTACGAGCAGTACTTC
CASSLGPEGSYEQYF
>.|.|TRBV28|TRBJ1-2
TGTGCCAGCGGGGAGGAGGGACCGAAGCGGGGCTACACCTTC
CASGEEGPKRGYTF
>.|.|TRBV7-2|TRBJ2-1
TGTGCCAGCAGGCAGGGCGTCGATGAGCAGTTCTTC
CASRQGVDEQFF
>TRBD1|.|TRBV18|TRBJ2-2
TGTGCCAGCTCACCAGAAGGGGGCCCCGGGGAGCTGTTTTTT
CASSPEGGPGELFF
>.|.|TRBV18|TRBJ2-3
TGTGCCAGCTCACCACCGTCGCACACAGATACGCAGTATTTT
CASSPPSHTDTQYF
>.|.|TRBV27|TRBJ2-1
TGTGCCAGCACCCCTTGGGTGGGAAGCTCCTACAATGAGCAGTTCTTC
CASTPWVGSSYNEQFF
>.|.|TRBV9|TRBJ2-5
TGTGCCAGCAGCGTAGACGGGACACGGGCCGAGACCCAGTACTTC
CASSVDGTRAETQYF
>TRBD2|.|TRBV11-2|TRBJ2-3
TGTGCCAGCAGCTTAGGGGGACTAAGCGGGAGTGTTACAGATACGCAGTATTTT
CASSLGGLSGSVTDTQYF
>.|.|TRBV11-2|TRBJ1-2
TGTGCCAGCAGCTTAGTTTATGGCTACACCTTC
CASSLVYGYTF
>.|once|TRBV2|TRBJ2-3
TGTGCCATCAAACCGGGTGGGGCAGGCACAGATACGCAGTATTTT
CAIKPGGAGTDTQYF
>TRBD1|.|TRBV10-3|TRBJ2-7
TGTGCCATCTCTTTGGGACAGGGGGCTTCAAGCGAGCAGTACTTC
CAISLGQGASSEQYF
>.|.|TRBV19|TRBJ1-2
TGTGCCAGCAGACAAGACAGGAATTATGGCTACACCTTC
CASRQDRNYGYTF
>.|.|TRBV4-3|TRBJ2-5
TGCGCCAGCAGCCAAGTACCTAGGGAGACCCAGTACTTC
CASSQVPRETQYF
>.|.|TRBV9|TRBJ2-5
TGTGCCAGCAGCGTAGGACCGACCTACCAAGAGACCCAGTACTTC
CASSVGPTYQETQYF
>.|.|TRBV10-3|TRBJ2-1
TGTGCCATCAGTGAGTCAGCGGACAATGAGCAGTTCTTC
CAISESADNEQFF
>TRBD1|.|TRBV15|TRBJ1-3
TGTGCCACCAGCAGTCAGCACAGGGGTGGAAACACCATATATTTT
CATSSQHRGGNTIYF
>TRBD2|.|TRBV5-1|TRBJ2-3
TGCGCCAGCAGGTTCCTAGCGGGAGGCACAGATACGCAGTATTTT
CASRFLAGGTDTQYF
>.|.|TRBV7-9|TRBJ2-5
TGTGCCAGCAGCCCCGGGAGCAGCCGGGAGACCCAGTACTTC
CASSPGSSRETQYF
>TRBD1|.|TRBV6-6|TRBJ1-5
TGTGCCAGCAGCACCCGGGACAGGGAAAATCAGCCCCAGCATTTT
CASSTRDRENQPQHF
>TRBD2|.|TRBV29-1|TRBJ2-1
TGCAGCGTTGAAGCTGGCGGGAGGTCCTACAATGAGCAGTTCTTC
CSVEAGGRSYNEQFF
>.|.|TRBV7-9|TRBJ1-5
TGTGCCAGCAGCTTCCGCGATCAGCCCCAGCATTTT
CASSFRDQPQHF
>.|.|TRBV9|TRBJ2-7
TGTGCCAGCAGCGTAGGAAGCCACCCCTACGAGCAGTACTTC
CASSVGSHPYEQYF
>.|.|TRBV10-3|TRBJ2-5
TGTGCCATCAGCCTAAAGGACAGACGGTACCAAGAGACCCAGTACTTC
CAISLKDRRYQETQYF
>.|.|TRBV5-6|TRBJ2-7
TGTGCCAGCAGCTTCTTAACAGGATACGAGCAGTACTTC
CASSFLTGYEQYF
>.|once|TRBV5-1|TRBJ1-1
TGCGCCAGCAGCCCCACGTGGGGCAGATTGGGGAACACTGAAGCTTTCTTT
CASSPTWGRLGNTEAFF
>.|.|TRBV7-8|TRBJ2-4
TGTGCCAGCAGCTGGGGCCCCAAAAACATTCAGTACTTC
CASSWGPKNIQYF
>TRBD2|.|TRBV18|TRBJ2-1
TGTGCCAGCTCACCACGGGTGGCGGGAGCAGACTACAATGAGCAGTTCTTC
CASSPRVAGADYNEQFF
>.|.|TRBV6-5|TRBJ1-5
TGTGCCAGCAGGGACAGCAGGGATCAGCCCCAGCATTTT
CASRDSRDQPQHF
>.|.|TRBV30|TRBJ1-1
TGTGCCTGGAGTGTATTGTCAGGGGCCACTGAAGCTTTCTTT
CAWSVLSGATEAFF
>TRBD1|.|TRBV9|TRBJ2-1
TGTGCCAGCAGCGGACGACAGGGGGTAAATGAGCAGTTCTTC
CASSGRQGVNEQFF